Described below is a single T cell receptor beta chain sequence and its context. The antigen is not known. The source of the sample is a study of T cell responses to AZD1222 COVID-19 vaccine. Profiled with immunoSEQ multiplex PCR; TCRdb holds only in-frame clones, not every one. The profile shows roughly 100,000 clones, 93% of them singletons. Findings and caveats of the study: Seropositive status at baseline applied to only a handful of AZD1222 recipients.

The starting material was peripheral blood, obtained on day 0 of AZD1222 vaccination. The receptor was isolated from an adult in good health.

For the CDR3, the DNA is TGTGCCAGCAGCTTAACAGACTCCTACGAGCAGTACTTC. It yields the protein CASSLTDSYEQYF. This chain joins TRBV11-3 and TRBJ2-7; D call uncertain. CDR3 length equals 13 residues. CDR1 is SGHNT and CDR2 is YENEEA in the germline V gene. Trimming took 2 bases from V and 0 from J, leaving 5 bases between them.